These 24 T cell receptor beta chains came from one sample sequenced in a study of T cell responses to AZD1222 COVID-19 vaccine. Profiling relied on immunoSEQ multiplex PCR, and the TCRdb table lists in-frame clones only, not all of them. The sample lists over 150,000 clones; roughly nine tenths were seen once. The specimen was peripheral blood, collected on day 0 of AZD1222 vaccination. Every receptor here comes from an adult in good health.

The rearrangement uses TRBV29-1 and TRBJ2-5, with a possible D match to TRBD2 (6 bases). Looked up from germline, CDR1 is SQVTM and CDR2 is ANQGSEA. V lost 3 bases to trimming and J lost 4 bases, with 15 bases between them. There are 14 residues in the CDR3. The DNA for the CDR3 is TGCAGCGTTGATTGGGGGGAGGTCGGAGAGACCCAGTACTTC. Translated, it gives CSVDWGEVGETQYF.

The chain carries TRBV7-2 and TRBJ1-5; D remains unclear. V shed 2 bases and J shed 0 bases, with 8 bases lying between them. The V gene's germline CDR1 is SGHTA and CDR2 FQGNSA. The length of the CDR3 is 15 residues. CDR3 amino acids: CASSLSAGSNQPQHF. The CDR3 region has the DNA TGTGCCAGCAGCTTATCGGCCGGTAGCAATCAGCCCCAGCATTTT.

The rearrangement links TRBV4-1 to TRBJ1-1, with D perhaps matching TRBD1 (5 bases). Germline V gene data show CDR1 as MGHRA and CDR2 as YSYEKL. The germline V and J ends were trimmed by 4 bases and 3 bases, with 9 bases remaining between them. This CDR3 has 13 amino acids. CDR3 DNA: TGCGCCAGCAGCCTAACGGGGCACACTGAAGCTTTCTTT. This gives the protein CASSLTGHTEAFF.

This chain links TRBV21-1 with TRBJ2-7; the D segment call TRBD2 is taken from the table without a DNA check. TRBV21-1 is described as a pseudogene. The CDR3 runs to 14 residues. This CDR3 is CAPQPLAVSYEQYF. The DNA for the CDR3 is TGTGCCCCCCAACCACTAGCGGTCTCCTACGAGCAGTACTTC.

CDR3 bases: TGCGCCAGCAGTGAGTCGTCTAGAAAAGGGGAGCTGTTTTTT. This codes for CASSESSRKGELFF. V gene TRBV10-1 combines with J gene TRBJ2-2; no firm D call. V dropped 0 bases and J dropped 8 bases, with 10 bases sitting between them. Germline lookup yields CDR1 WNHNN and CDR2 SYGVQD (reference sequence). This CDR3 is 14 amino acids long.

V and J are TRBV30 and TRBJ2-7; D is uncertain. V lost 0 bases to trimming and J lost 0 bases, with 9 bases between them. The CDR3 length is 14 residues. The germline V gene has CDR1 GTSNPN and CDR2 SVGIG (reference sequence). DNA of the CDR3: TGTGCCTGGAGTGTCCCAGTGAGCTCCTACGAGCAGTACTTC. It yields the protein CAWSVPVSSYEQYF.

The chain has TRBV7-2 and TRBJ2-2, with D possibly TRBD2 on 5 matching bases. The CDR3 runs to 14 residues. Trimming pared 2 bases from V and 6 bases from J, leaving 10 bases between. Germline V gives CDR1 SGHTA, CDR2 FQGNSA. CDR3 loop: CASSLSGVSGELFF. For the CDR3, the DNA is TGTGCCAGCAGCTTATCCGGGGTTTCCGGGGAGCTGTTTTTT.

The chain couples TRBV5-1 to TRBJ2-5; 8 bases agree with TRBD1. The CDR3 length is 13 residues. V shed 6 bases, J shed 4 bases, and the junction held 5 bases outside the gene matches. The germline CDR1 and CDR2 sequences are SGHRS and YFSETQ. The CDR3 loop is CASKGTGGETQYF. The CDR3 DNA follows: TGCGCCAGCAAAGGGACAGGCGGAGAGACCCAGTACTTC.

The chain carries TRBV7-5 and TRBJ1-1; the D segment call TRBD1 is taken from the table without a DNA check. TRBV7-5 represents a pseudogene. The CDR3 loop spans 15 amino acids. CDR3 sequence reads: CARSPPRGHNTEAFF. CDR3 coding DNA: TGTGCCAGAAGCCCCCCCCGAGGACATAACACTGAAGCTTTCTTT.

Only one count was recorded for this clone. This chain links TRBV5-1 with TRBJ1-6, with D uncertain. Germline V gene lookup returns CDR1 SGHRS and CDR2 YFSETQ. Trimming removed 0 bases at V and 3 bases at J, with 10 bases between. CDR3 size: 16 residues. CDR3 region: CASSLAGLRYNSPLHF. In nucleotides, the CDR3 is TGCGCCAGCAGCTTGGCCGGACTCCGCTATAATTCACCCCTCCACTTT.

V usage is TRBV2 and J usage is TRBJ1-1; D ambiguous. V was trimmed by 7 bases and J by 0 bases, leaving 18 bases between them. This CDR3 is 16 amino acids long. Germline CDR1 is SNHLY and CDR2 is FYNNEI. The CDR3 protein is CASIPRLTRLNTEAFF. CDR3 DNA sequence: TGTGCCAGCATTCCTCGACTTACAAGACTGAACACTGAAGCTTTCTTT.

This clone appeared a single time. V usage is TRBV5-1 and J usage is TRBJ1-5, with 10 bases aligning to TRBD1. The CDR3 loop spans 15 amino acids. Trimming cost V 0 bases and J 6 bases; bases outside gene matches: 3. Germline V lookup: CDR1 SGHRS, CDR2 YFSETQ. CDR3 protein: CASSLVTGGGQPQHF. As DNA, the CDR3 is TGCGCCAGCAGCTTGGTGACAGGGGGCGGTCAGCCCCAGCATTTT.

The chain uses TRBV12-3 or TRBV12-4 and TRBJ1-2, with D possibly matching TRBD1 (5 bases). V lost 7 bases to trimming and J lost 7 bases, with 16 bases between them. CDR3 length: 13 residues. The CDR3 reads CASTFGRGSGYTF. The CDR3 region has the DNA TGTGCCAGCACCTTCGGTAGGGGATCTGGCTACACCTTC.

This clone was detected only once. V and J are TRBV3-1 (or the pseudogene TRBV3-2) and TRBJ1-6; D call uncertain. The CDR3 has 14 residues. Germline assignment: CDR1 LGHDT and CDR2 YNNKEL (reference sequence). Trimming left V 3 bases short and J 7 bases short, with 10 bases between. CDR3 sequence reads: CASSHGAQNSPLHF. DNA of the CDR3: TGTGCCAGCAGCCATGGAGCTCAAAATTCACCCCTCCACTTT.

This rearrangement joins TRBV18 to TRBJ1-1; D gene ambiguous. Germline CDR1 KGHSH, CDR2 LQKENI. This CDR3 comprises 13 residues. V lost 1 base, J lost 7 bases, and 10 bases lay in between. CDR3 sequence reads: CASSPLEEGEAFF. In DNA, the CDR3 is TGTGCCAGCTCACCACTGGAGGAGGGTGAAGCTTTCTTT.

The chain carries TRBV13 and TRBJ1-4, with 9 positions matching TRBD1. CDR1 is PRHDT, CDR2 FYEKMQ, per germline (reference sequence). The CDR3 is 16 residues long. Germline trimming cut 5 bases from V and 2 bases from J; bases unmatched to any gene: 6. CDR3 sequence (DNA): TGTGCCAGCAGCCCAACAGGGGGCTTGACTAATGAAAAACTGTTTTTT. This translates into CASSPTGGLTNEKLFF.

This clone was picked up a small number of times. The chain joins TRBV5-4 to TRBJ1-2; TRBD1 matches 9 bases. This CDR3 spans 14 amino acids. The germline gives CDR1 SGHNT, CDR2 YYREEE (reference sequence). V lost 0 bases to trimming and J lost 5 bases; unmatched junction nucleotides: 2. CDR3 protein: CASSLAGTGYGYTF. The CDR3 nucleotides are TGTGCCAGCAGCTTGGCCGGGACAGGGTATGGCTACACCTTC.

The gene calls are TRBV5-4 and TRBJ1-2; TRBD1 matches 10 bases. With 4 bases clipped from V and 8 bases from J, the junction kept 5 bases outside the gene matches. Germline lookup yields CDR1 SGHNT and CDR2 YYREEE (reference sequence). The CDR3 has 13 amino acids. The CDR3 sequence: CASSLDRGRGYTF. For the CDR3, the DNA is TGTGCCAGCAGCCTGGACAGGGGGAGAGGCTACACCTTC.

The chain recombines TRBV7-2 with TRBJ2-6, with D possibly being TRBD1 or TRBD2 (5 bases each). V was cut by 4 bases and J by 1 base, with 17 bases left in between. This CDR3 has 18 amino acids. The germline CDR1 and CDR2 sequences are SGHTA and FQGNSA. This CDR3 is CASSYNERGRSGANVLTF. CDR3 bases: TGTGCCAGCAGCTACAATGAACGGGGACGTTCTGGGGCCAACGTCCTGACTTTC.

The chain recombines TRBV2 with TRBJ2-1; TRBD2 matches at 7 bases. Unmatched junction bases numbered 2, after V lost 6 bases and J lost 12 bases. Germline loops: CDR1 SNHLY, CDR2 FYNNEI. The CDR3 consists of 10 residues. CDR3 in DNA: TGTGCCAGCAGGGGGGAGGGGCAGTTCTTC. It specifies CASRGEGQFF.

The V call is TRBV28, the J call TRBJ2-7; D ambiguous. This CDR3 comprises 13 residues. V gave up 5 bases and J gave up 0 bases, with 8 bases separating them. Germline loops: CDR1 MDHEN, CDR2 SYDVKM. The CDR3 nucleotides read TGTGCCAGCAGTCAGACACCCTCCTACGAGCAGTACTTC. It translates to CASSQTPSYEQYF.

The chain is built from TRBV5-1 and TRBJ2-7; a possible D gene is TRBD1 (6 bases). Germline-derived CDR1 and CDR2 are SGHRS and YFSETQ. The CDR3 is 14 amino acids. The germline V and J ends were trimmed by 1 base and 5 bases, with 13 bases remaining between them. CDR3 amino acids: CASSLSRGADEQYF. The DNA for the CDR3 is TGCGCCAGCAGCTTGTCCAGGGGCGCGGACGAGCAGTACTTC. The full variable domain, in which reference TRBV5-1 and TRBJ2-7 provide the parts outside the CDR3, is KAGVTQTPRYLIKTRGQQVTLSCSPISGHRSVSWYQQTPGQGLQFLFEYFSETQRNKGNFPGRFSGRQFSNSRSEMNVSTLELGDSALYLCASSLSRGADEQYFGPGTRLTVT.

The J gene is TRBJ1-5, the V gene TRBV6-1; D is unclear. Trimming pared 1 base from V and 2 bases from J, leaving 6 bases between. This CDR3 contains 14 residues. Germline CDR1 is MNHNS and CDR2 is SASEGT. For the CDR3, the DNA is TGTGCCAGCAGTGAAGGGGGTGGCAATCAGCCCCAGCATTTT. As protein: CASSEGGGNQPQHF.

The chain recombines TRBV11-2 with TRBJ2-7, with D perhaps TRBD1 (6 bases). The CDR3 runs 18 residues. The germline gives CDR1 SGHAT, CDR2 FQNNGV. With 3 bases removed from V and 2 bases from J, the gap between germline ends came to 23 bases. Written as DNA, the CDR3 is TGTGCCAGCAGCTTTACGGCGGTTGATATCACAGGGACCTACGAGCAGTACTTC. Translation gives CASSFTAVDITGTYEQYF.